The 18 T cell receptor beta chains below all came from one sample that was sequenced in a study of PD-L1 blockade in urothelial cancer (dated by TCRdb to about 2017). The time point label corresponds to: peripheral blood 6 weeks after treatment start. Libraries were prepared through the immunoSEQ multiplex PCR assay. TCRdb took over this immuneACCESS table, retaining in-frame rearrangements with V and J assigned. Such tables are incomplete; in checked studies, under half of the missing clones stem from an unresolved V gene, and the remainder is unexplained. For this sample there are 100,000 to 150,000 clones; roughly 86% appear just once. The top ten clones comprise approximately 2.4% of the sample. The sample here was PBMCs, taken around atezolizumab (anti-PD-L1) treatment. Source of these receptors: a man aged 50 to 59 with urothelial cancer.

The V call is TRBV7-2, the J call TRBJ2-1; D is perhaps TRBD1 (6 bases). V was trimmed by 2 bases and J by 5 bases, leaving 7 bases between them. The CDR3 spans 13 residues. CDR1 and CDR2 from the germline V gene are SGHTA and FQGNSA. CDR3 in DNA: TGTGCCAGCAGCTTACGACAGGACAATGAGCAGTTCTTC. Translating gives CASSLRQDNEQFF.

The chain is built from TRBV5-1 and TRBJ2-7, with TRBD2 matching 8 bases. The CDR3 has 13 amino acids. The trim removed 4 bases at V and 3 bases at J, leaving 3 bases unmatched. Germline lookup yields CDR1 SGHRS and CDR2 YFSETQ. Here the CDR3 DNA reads TGCGCCAGCAGCATTACTAGCGGCTACGAGCAGTACTTC. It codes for CASSITSGYEQYF.

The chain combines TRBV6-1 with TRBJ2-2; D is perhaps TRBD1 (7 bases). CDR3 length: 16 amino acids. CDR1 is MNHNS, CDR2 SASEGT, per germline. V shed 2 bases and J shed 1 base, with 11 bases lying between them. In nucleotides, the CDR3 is TGTGCCAGCAGTGAATCCCAGGGGGGGAACACCGGGGAGCTGTTTTTT. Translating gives CASSESQGGNTGELFF.

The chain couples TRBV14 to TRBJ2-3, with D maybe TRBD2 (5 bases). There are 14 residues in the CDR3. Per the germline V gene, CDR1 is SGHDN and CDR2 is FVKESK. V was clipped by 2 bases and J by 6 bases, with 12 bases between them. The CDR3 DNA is TGTGCCAGCAGCCAACACATTACGGGGGATACGCAGTATTTT. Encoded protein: CASSQHITGDTQYF.

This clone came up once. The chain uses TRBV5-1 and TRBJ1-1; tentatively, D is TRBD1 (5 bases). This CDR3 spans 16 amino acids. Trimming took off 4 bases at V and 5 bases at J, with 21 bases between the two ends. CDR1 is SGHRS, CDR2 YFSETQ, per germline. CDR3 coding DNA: TGCGCCAGCAGCCCCGGGCCCTTGGGGGGTGCAACTGAAGCTTTCTTT. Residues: CASSPGPLGGATEAFF.

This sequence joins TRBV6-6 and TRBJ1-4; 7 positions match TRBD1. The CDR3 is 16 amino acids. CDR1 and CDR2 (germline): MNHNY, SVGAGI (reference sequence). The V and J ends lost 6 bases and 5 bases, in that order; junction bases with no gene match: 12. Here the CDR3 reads CASSPTPGQINEKLFF. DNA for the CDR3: TGTGCCAGCAGCCCTACCCCGGGACAGATAAATGAAAAACTGTTTTTT.

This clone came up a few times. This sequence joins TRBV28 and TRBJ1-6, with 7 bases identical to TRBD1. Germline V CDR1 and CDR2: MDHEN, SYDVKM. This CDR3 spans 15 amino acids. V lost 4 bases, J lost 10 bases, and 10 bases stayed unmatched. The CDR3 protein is CASSSSDRVGSPLHF. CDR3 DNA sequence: TGTGCCAGCAGTTCGTCCGACAGGGTAGGATCACCCCTCCACTTT. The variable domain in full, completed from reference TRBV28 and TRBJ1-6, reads DVKVTQSSRYLVKRTGEKVFLECVQDMDHENMFWYRQDPGLGLRLIYFSYDVKMKEKGDIPEGYSVSREKKERFSLILESASTNQTSMYLCASSSSDRVGSPLHFGNGTRLTVT.

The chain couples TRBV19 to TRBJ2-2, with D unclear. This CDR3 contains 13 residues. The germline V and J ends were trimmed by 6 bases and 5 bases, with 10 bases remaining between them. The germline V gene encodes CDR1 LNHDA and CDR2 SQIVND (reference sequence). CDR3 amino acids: CASRGMGTGELFF. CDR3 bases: TGTGCCAGTAGGGGCATGGGTACCGGGGAGCTGTTTTTT.

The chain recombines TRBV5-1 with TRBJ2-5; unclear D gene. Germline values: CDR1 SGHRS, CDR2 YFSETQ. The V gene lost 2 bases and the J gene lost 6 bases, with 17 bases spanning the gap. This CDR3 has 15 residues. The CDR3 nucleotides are TGCGCCAGCAGCTTTTCGACGGGTCCGATACAGACCCAGTACTTC. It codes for CASSFSTGPIQTQYF.

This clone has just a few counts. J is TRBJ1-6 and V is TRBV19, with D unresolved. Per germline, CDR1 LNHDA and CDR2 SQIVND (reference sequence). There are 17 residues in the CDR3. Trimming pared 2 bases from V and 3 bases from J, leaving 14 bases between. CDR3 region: CASSIPGRSGYNSPLHF. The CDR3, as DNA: TGTGCCAGTAGTATACCGGGGAGAAGCGGCTATAATTCACCCCTCCACTTT.

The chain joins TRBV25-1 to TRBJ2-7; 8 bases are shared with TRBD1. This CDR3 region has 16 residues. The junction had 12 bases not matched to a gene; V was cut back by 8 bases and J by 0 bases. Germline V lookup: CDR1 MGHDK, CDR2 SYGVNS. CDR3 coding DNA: TGTGCCAGCTCGGCTTACTCCGGGACAGGCTCCTACGAGCAGTACTTC. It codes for CASSAYSGTGSYEQYF.

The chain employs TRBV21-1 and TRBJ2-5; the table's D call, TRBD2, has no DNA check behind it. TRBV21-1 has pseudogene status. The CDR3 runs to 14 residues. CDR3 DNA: TGTGCCAGACAGTCTAGCGGGAGTTCAGAGACCCAGTACTTC. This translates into CARQSSGSSETQYF.

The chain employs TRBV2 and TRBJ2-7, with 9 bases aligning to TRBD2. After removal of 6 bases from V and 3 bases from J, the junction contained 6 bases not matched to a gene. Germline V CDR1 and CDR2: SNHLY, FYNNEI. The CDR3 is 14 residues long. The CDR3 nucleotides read TGTGCCAGCAGGAGGGCGGGAGGGAACTACGAGCAGTACTTC. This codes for CASRRAGGNYEQYF.

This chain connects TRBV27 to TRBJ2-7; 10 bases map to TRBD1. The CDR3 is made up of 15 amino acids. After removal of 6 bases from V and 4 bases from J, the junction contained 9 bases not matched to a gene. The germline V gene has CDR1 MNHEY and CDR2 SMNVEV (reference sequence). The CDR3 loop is CASSRGTGDAYEQYF. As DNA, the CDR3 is TGTGCCAGCAGCCGAGGGACAGGGGATGCTTACGAGCAGTACTTC.

The CDR3 nucleotides read TGTGCCAGCTTTGCGGGAGTCGACACCGGGGAGCTGTTTTTT. It specifies CASFAGVDTGELFF. This sequence joins TRBV28 and TRBJ2-2; 7 bases map to TRBD2. Germline CDR1 is MDHEN and CDR2 is SYDVKM. CDR3 length: 14 residues. The J segment lost 3 bases and the V segment lost 8 bases, leaving 6 bases of the junction unmatched.

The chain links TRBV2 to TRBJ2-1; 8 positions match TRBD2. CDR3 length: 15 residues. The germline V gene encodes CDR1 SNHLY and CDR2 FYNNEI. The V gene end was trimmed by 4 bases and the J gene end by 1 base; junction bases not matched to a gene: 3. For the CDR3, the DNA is TGTGCCAGCAGTGTAGTAGCGGGGTCCTACAATGAGCAGTTCTTC. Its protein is CASSVVAGSYNEQFF.

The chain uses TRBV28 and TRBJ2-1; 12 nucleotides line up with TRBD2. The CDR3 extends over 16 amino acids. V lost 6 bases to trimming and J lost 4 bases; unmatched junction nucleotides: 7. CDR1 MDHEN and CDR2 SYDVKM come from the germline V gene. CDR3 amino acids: CASSLTSGGVYNEQFF. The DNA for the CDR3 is TGTGCCAGCAGCCTGACTAGCGGGGGAGTATACAATGAGCAGTTCTTC.

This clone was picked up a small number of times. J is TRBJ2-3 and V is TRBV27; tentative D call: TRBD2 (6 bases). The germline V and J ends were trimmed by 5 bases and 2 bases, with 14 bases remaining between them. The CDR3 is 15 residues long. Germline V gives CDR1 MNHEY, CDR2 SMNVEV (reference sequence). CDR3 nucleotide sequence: TGTGCCAGCAGTCCCCGGGACTTCCACACAGATACGCAGTATTTT. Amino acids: CASSPRDFHTDTQYF.